This T cell receptor beta chain is drawn from a study of cytomegalovirus exposure and HLA in healthy donors. Study-level results: TCR beta chains associated with HLA were, in a later analysis, more clonally expanded than equally common others. An apparent linkage of common viral pathogens to several of the most significant clusters emerged in a later analysis.

The CDR3 covers 14 residues. Germline assignment: CDR1 ENHRY and CDR2 SYGVKD. After removal of 2 bases from V and 6 bases from J, the junction contained 4 bases not matched to a gene. PCR involved 60 Vbeta and 13 Jbeta primers. Some clones are missing from TCRdb's copy, which holds only in-frame ones; the method was immunoSEQ multiplex PCR. The sample has some 130,000 clones, about 80% seen once; the top ten hold roughly 2%. Though probably carrying unrecorded immune exposures, donors were nominally healthy at sampling. Notes on this clone: Its antigen remains unknown.

The source is a man aged 18 to 30 in good health and CMV-seronegative. The chain carries TRBV10-3 and TRBJ1-1; 9 bases are shared with TRBD1. Sequencing input: PBMCs. The CDR3 nucleotides are TGTGCCATCAGTGAGAGGGACAGGGTTGCTGAAGCTTTCTTT. This gives the protein CAISERDRVAEAFF.